Each of the 2 T cell receptor beta chains below was sequenced from the same sample in a study of blood T cells in healthy people across ages. Next came a second PCR, run for about 7 to 12 cycles, which used a sample-barcoded 5' primer along with a J-beta primer mix. One entry per CDR3 protein, called by TCRdb with MiXCR from the 5' RACE reads. The table has 800,000 to 950,000 distinct CDR3 sequences, around 48% seen once. Sequences were obtained from blood. These receptors were taken from a man under 40 in good health.

The chain couples TRBV5-1 to TRBJ2-2; D tentatively reads TRBD1 or TRBD2 (5 bases each). CDR1 is SGHRS and CDR2 is YFSETQ in the germline V gene. The V end was cut by 3 bases, the J end by 0 bases, with 15 bases between. The CDR3 loop spans 17 amino acids. The chain's CDR3 is CASSSSWDLANTGELFF. As DNA, the CDR3 is TGCGCCAGCAGCTCATCCTGGGACCTTGCGAACACCGGGGAGCTGTTTTTT.

The chain employs TRBV24-1 and TRBJ2-2; a possible D gene is TRBD2 (5 bases). The CDR3 contains 15 residues. Germline V lookup: CDR1 KGHDR, CDR2 SFDVKD. V lost 3 bases and J 0 bases, leaving 7 bases between the germline ends. The CDR3 sequence: CATSDGLPNTGELFF. For the CDR3, the DNA is TGTGCCACCAGTGATGGACTTCCGAACACCGGGGAGCTGTTTTTT.